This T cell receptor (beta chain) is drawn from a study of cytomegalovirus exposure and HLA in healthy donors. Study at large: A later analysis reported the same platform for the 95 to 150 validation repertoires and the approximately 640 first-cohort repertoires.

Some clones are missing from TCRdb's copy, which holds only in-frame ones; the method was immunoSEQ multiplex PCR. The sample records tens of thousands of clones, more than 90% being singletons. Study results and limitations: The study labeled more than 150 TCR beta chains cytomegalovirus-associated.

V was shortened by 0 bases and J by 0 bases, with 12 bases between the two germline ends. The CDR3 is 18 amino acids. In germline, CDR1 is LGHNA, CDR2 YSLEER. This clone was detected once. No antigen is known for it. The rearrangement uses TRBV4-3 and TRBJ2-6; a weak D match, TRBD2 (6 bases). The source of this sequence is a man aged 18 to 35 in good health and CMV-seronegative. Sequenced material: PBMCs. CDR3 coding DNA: TGCGCCAGCAGCCAAGAGACGGGGGAGAACTCTGGGGCCAACGTCCTGACTTTC. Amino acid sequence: CASSQETGENSGANVLTF.